This paragraph reports one T cell receptor (beta chain). These data belong to a study of blood T cell repertoires in COVID-19. Overall study context: There were acute and convalescent COVID-19 samples, and they came from the United States, Italy and Spain. The cDNA or gDNA used as material had been derived from T cells, B-cell-depleted T cells, or PBMCs.

Under the authors' procedure: Reference gene primer amplification gave estimated nucleated cell counts. This table comes from immunoSEQ multiplex PCR, and its TCRdb copy is limited to in-frame clones, with some not included. From that table come the V and J calls and clone size; the DNA was used to work out D and trimming. The sample contains 100,000 to 150,000 clones, 88% of which appear only once. Per germline, CDR1 SNHLY and CDR2 FYNNEI. Trimming cost V 5 bases and J 6 bases; bases outside gene matches: 6. The CDR3 runs to 13 residues. V gene TRBV2 combines with J gene TRBJ1-2; TRBD1 agrees at 7 bases. The sequence was obtained from a middle-aged man with acute or convalescent COVID-19. The sample comprised peripheral blood. In nucleotides, the CDR3 is TGTGCCAGCAGTCCCGACAGGGTCCATGGCTACACCTTC. Protein product: CASSPDRVHGYTF.